This record covers a single T cell receptor (beta chain). Under the authors' procedure: Reference gene primer amplification in the assay estimated nucleated cell counts. Repertoires were generated with immunoSEQ multiplex PCR, while TCRdb's copy carries only in-frame clones and drops some. The DNA gave D and trimming, while V, J and clone size come from that table. The sample holds about 310,000 clones, 70% to 90% seen once. Germline trimming cut 2 bases from V and 5 bases from J; bases unmatched to any gene: 5. The V gene's germline CDR1 is LNHDA and CDR2 SQIVND (reference sequence). The CDR3 loop spans 15 amino acids. This specimen comes from a study of blood T cell repertoires in COVID-19. Cohorts were based on clinical histories the participants reported.

V gene TRBV19 combines with J gene TRBJ1-5; 8 nucleotides align to TRBD1. The receptor's source is a woman in her 40s who had recovered from COVID-19. The sequenced material came from PBMCs or T cells enriched from blood (not recorded which). CDR3 amino acids: CASSITAGGYQPQHF. The CDR3 DNA sequence: TGTGCCAGTAGTATAACAGCAGGGGGCTATCAGCCCCAGCATTTT.